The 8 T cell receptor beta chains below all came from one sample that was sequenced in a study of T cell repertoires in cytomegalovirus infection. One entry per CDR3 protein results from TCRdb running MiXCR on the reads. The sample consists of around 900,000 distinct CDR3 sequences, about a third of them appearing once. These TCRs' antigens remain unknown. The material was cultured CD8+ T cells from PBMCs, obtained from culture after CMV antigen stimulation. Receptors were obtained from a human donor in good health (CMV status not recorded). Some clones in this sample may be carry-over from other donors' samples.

CDR3 loop: CASGDRERYNEQFF. As DNA, the CDR3 is TGTGCCAGCGGAGACAGGGAGAGGTACAATGAGCAGTTCTTC. The chain links TRBV27 to TRBJ2-1; TRBD1 matches at 7 bases. J gave up 4 bases and V 8 bases, and 8 bases lay outside the gene matches. The CDR3 spans 14 residues. CDR1 and CDR2 (germline): MNHEY, SMNVEV (reference sequence).

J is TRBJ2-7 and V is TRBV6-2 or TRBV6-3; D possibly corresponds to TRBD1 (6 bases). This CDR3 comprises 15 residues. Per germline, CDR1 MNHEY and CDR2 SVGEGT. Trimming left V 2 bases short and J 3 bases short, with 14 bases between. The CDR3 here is CASSYQTGSFYEQYV. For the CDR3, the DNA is TGTGCCAGCAGTTACCAGACAGGCTCGTTCTACGAGCAGTACGTC.

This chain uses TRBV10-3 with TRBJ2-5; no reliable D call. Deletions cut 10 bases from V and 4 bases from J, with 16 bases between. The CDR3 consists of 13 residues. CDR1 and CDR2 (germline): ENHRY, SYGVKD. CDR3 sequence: CATRPEDGETQYF. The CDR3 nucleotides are TGTGCCACCCGCCCCGAGGACGGAGAGACCCAGTACTTC.

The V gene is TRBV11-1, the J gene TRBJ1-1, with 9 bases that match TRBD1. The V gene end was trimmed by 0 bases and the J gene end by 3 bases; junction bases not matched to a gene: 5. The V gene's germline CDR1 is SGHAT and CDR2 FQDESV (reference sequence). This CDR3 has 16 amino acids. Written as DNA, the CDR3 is TGTGCCAGCAGCTTAGCGCTCCGGACAGGGGACACTGAAGCTTTCTTT. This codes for CASSLALRTGDTEAFF. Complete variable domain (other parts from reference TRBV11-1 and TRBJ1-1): EAEVAQSPRYKITEKSQAVAFWCDPISGHATLYWYRQILGQGPELLVQFQDESVVDDSQLPKDRFSAERLKGVDSTLKIQPAELGDSAMYLCASSLALRTGDTEAFFGQGTRLTVV.

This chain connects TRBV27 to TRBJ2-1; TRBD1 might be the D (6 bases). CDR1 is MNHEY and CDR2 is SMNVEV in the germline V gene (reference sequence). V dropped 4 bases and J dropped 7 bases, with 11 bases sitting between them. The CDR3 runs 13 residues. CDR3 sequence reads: CASSWGHENEQFF. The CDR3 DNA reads TGTGCCAGCAGTTGGGGACACGAGAATGAGCAGTTCTTC.

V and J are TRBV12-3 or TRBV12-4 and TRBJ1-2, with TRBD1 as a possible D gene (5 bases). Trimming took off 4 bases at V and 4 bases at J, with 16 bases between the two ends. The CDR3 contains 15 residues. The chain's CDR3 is CASSSPTRVTYGYTF. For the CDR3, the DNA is TGTGCCAGCAGTTCCCCGACCAGGGTAACCTATGGCTACACCTTC.

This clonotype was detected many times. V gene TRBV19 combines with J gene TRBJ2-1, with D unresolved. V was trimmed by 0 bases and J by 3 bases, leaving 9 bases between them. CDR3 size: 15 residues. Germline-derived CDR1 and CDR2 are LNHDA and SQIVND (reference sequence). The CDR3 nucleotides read TGTGCCAGTAGTATAGACGGCACCATCTACAATGAGCAGTTCTTC. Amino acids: CASSIDGTIYNEQFF.

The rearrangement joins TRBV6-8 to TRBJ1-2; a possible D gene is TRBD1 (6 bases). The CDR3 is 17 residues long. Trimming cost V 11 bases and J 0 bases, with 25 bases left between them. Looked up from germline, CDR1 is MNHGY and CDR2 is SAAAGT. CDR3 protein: CAVHSSVGTRTNYGYTF. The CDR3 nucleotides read TGTGCCGTTCATTCATCTGTGGGGACACGGACTAACTATGGCTACACCTTC.